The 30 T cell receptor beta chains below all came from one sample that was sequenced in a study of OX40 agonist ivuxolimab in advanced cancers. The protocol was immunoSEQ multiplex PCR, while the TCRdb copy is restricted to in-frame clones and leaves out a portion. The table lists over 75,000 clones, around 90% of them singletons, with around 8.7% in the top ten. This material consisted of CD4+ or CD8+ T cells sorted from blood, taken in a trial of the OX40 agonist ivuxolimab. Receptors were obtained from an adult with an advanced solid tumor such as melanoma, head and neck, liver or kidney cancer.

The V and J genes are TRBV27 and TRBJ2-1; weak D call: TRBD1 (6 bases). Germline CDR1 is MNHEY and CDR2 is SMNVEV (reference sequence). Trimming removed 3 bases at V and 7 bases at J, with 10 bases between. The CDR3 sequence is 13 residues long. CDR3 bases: TGTGCCAGCAGTTTTCAGGGGCAAAATGAGCAGTTCTTC. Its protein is CASSFQGQNEQFF.

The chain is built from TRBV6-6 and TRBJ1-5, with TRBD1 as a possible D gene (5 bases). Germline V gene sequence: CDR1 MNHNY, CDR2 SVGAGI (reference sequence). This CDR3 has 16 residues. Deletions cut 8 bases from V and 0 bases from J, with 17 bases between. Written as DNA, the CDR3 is TGTGCCAGCCGGGACCCCATGAATTATAGCAATCAGCCCCAGCATTTT. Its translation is CASRDPMNYSNQPQHF.

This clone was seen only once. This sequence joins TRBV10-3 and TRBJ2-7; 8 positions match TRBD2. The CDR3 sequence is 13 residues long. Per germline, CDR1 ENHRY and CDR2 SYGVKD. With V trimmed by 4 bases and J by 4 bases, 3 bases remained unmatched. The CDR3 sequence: CAISVSGNYEQYF. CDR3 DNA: TGTGCCATCAGTGTTAGCGGGAATTACGAGCAGTACTTC.

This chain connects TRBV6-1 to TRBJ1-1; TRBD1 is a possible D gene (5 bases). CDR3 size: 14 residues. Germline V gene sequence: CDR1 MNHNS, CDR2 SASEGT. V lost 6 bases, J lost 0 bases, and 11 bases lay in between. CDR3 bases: TGTGCCAGCAGCTTCAGGGATATGAACACTGAAGCTTTCTTT. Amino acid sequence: CASSFRDMNTEAFF.

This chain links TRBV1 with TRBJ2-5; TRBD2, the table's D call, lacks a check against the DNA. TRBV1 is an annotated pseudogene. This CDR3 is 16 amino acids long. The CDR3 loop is CTSSQEPGRAGETQYF. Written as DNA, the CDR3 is TGCACCAGCAGCCAAGAGCCCGGGAGGGCCGGAGAGACCCAGTACTTC.

The chain's CDR3 is CASSPWDRGDTQYF. CDR3 sequence (DNA): TGTGCCAGCAGTCCCTGGGACAGGGGAGATACGCAGTATTTT. The chain carries TRBV25-1 and TRBJ2-3; 10 bases match TRBD1. CDR1 and CDR2 from the germline V gene are MGHDK and SYGVNS. The CDR3 spans 14 residues. Trimming took 5 bases from V and 5 from J; bases not matched to a gene: 4.

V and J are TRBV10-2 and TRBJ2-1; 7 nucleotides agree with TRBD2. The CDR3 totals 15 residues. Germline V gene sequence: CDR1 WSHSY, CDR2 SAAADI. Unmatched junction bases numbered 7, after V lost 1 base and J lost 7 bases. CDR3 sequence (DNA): TGCGCCAGCAGTGAGTGGGCGGGAGTTGGTAATGAGCAGTTCTTC. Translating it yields CASSEWAGVGNEQFF.

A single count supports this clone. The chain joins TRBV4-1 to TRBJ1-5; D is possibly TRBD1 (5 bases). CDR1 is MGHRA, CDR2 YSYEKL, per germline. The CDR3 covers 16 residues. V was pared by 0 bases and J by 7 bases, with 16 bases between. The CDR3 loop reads CASSQDGAGVGQPQHF. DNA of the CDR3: TGCGCCAGCAGCCAAGATGGAGCGGGGGTGGGGCAGCCCCAGCATTTT.

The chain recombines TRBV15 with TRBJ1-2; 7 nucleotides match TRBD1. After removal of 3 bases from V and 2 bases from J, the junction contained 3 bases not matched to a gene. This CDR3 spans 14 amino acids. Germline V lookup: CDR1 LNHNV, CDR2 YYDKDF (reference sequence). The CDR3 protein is CATSSPTGNYGYTF. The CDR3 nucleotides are TGTGCCACCAGCAGCCCGACAGGGAACTATGGCTACACCTTC.

The CDR3, as DNA: TGCGCCAGCAGCCAAGATTCGCTAGCGGGAGGGCCTAGCACAGATACGCAGTATTTT. This gives the protein CASSQDSLAGGPSTDTQYF. V and J are TRBV4-1 and TRBJ2-3; 12 nucleotides align to TRBD2. This CDR3 contains 19 residues. The germline gives CDR1 MGHRA, CDR2 YSYEKL. J lost 0 bases, V lost 0 bases, and 7 bases had no gene match.

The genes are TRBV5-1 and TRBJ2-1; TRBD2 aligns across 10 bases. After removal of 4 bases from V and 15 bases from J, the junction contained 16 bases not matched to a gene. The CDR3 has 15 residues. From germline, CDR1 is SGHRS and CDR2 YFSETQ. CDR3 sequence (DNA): TGCGCCAGCAGCCCAGGGACTAGCGAGGGCCATAGTCTGTTCTTC. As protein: CASSPGTSEGHSLFF.

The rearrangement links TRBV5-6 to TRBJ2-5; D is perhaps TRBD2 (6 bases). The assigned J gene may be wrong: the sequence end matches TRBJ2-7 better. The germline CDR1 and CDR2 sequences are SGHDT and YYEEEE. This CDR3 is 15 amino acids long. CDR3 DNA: TGTGCCAGCAGCTTGGAGCGGGTCCTCTCCTACGAGCAGTACTTC. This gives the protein CASSLERVLSYEQYF.

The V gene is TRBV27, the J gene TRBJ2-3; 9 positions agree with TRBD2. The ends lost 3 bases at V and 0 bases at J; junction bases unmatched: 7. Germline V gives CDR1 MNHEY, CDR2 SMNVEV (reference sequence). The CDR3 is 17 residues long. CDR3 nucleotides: TGTGCCAGCAGTTTTTGGTCTACTAGCGGGAGCACAGATACGCAGTATTTT. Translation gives CASSFWSTSGSTDTQYF.

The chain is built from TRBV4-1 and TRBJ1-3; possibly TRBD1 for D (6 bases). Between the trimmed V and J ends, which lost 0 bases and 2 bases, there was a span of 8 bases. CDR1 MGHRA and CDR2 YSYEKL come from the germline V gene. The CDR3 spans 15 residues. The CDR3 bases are TGCGCCAGCAGCCAAGAGGAGGGGGCTGGAAACACCATATATTTT. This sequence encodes CASSQEEGAGNTIYF.

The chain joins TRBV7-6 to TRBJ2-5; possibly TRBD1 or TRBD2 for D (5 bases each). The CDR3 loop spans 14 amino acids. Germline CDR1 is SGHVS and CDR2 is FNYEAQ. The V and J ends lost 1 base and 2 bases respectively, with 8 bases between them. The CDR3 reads CASSLGGWQETQYF. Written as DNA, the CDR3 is TGTGCCAGCAGCTTAGGGGGGTGGCAAGAGACCCAGTACTTC.

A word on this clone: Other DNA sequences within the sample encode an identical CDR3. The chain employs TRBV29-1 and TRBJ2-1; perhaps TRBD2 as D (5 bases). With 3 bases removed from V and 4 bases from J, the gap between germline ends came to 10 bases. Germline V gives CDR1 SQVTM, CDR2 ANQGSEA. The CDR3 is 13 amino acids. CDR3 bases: TGCAGCGTTGATCGGGGATCGTACAATGAGCAGTTCTTC. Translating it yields CSVDRGSYNEQFF.

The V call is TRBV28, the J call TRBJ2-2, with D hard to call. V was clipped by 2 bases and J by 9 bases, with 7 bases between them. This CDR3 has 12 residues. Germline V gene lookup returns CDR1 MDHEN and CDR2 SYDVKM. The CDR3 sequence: CASSLVVRELFF. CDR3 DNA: TGTGCCAGCAGTTTAGTTGTCCGGGAGCTGTTTTTT.

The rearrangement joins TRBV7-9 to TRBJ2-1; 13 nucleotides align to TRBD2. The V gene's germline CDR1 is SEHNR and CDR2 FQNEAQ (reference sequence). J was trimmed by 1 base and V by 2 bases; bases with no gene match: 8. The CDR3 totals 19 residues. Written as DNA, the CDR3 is TGTGCCAGCAGCTTAACCGGGACTAGCGGGACTCTATCCTACAATGAGCAGTTCTTC. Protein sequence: CASSLTGTSGTLSYNEQFF.

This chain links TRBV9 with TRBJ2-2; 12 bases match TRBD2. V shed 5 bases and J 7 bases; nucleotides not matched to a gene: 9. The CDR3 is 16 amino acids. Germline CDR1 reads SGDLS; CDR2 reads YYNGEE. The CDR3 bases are TGTGCCAGCAGTGCTCGACTAGCGGGAGAGGGCGGGGAGCTGTTTTTT. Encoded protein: CASSARLAGEGGELFF.

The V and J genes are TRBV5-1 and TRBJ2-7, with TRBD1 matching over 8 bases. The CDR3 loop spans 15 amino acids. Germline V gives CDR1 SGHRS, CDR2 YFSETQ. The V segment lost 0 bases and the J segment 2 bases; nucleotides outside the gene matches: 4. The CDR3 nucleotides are TGCGCCAGCAGCTTGGACAGGGGGGTTACCTACGAGCAGTACTTC. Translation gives CASSLDRGVTYEQYF.

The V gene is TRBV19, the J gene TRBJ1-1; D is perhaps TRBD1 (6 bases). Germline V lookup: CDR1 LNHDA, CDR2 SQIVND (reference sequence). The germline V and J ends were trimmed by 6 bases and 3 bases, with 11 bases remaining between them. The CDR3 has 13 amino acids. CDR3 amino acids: CASSVDRDTEAFF. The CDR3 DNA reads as TGTGCCAGTAGCGTGGACAGAGACACTGAAGCTTTCTTT.

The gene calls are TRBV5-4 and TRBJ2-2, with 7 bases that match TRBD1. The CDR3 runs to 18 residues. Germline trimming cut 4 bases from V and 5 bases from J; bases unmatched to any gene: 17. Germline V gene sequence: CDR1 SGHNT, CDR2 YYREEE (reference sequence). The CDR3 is CASSQPQQGRPWTGELFF. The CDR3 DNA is TGTGCCAGCAGCCAACCTCAACAGGGGAGACCCTGGACCGGGGAGCTGTTTTTT.

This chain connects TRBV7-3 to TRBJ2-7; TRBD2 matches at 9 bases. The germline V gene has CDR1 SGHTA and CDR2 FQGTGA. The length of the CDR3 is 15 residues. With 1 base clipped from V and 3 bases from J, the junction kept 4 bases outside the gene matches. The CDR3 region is CASSLIAGDLYEQYF. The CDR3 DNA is TGTGCCAGCAGCTTAATAGCGGGAGACCTCTACGAGCAGTACTTC.

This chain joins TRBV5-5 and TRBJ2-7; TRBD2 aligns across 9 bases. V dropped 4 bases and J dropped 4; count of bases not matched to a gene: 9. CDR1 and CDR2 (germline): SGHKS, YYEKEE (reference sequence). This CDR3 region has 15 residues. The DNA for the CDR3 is TGTGCCAGCAGCATTTCCCTAGCGGGGCCTTACGAGCAGTACTTC. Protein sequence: CASSISLAGPYEQYF. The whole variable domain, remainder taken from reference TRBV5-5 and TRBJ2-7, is DAGVTQSPTHLIKTRGQQVTLRCSPISGHKSVSWYQQVLGQGPQFIFQYYEKEERGRGNFPDRFSARQFPNYSSELNVNALLLGDSALYLCASSISLAGPYEQYFGPGTRLTVT.

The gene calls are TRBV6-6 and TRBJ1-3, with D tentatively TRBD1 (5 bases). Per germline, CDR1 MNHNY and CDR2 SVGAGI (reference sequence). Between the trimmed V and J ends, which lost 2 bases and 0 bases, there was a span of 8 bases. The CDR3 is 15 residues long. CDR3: CASSYPGYSGNTIYF. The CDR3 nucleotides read TGTGCCAGCAGTTACCCAGGGTACTCTGGAAACACCATATATTTT.

This CDR3 is CASSPSGSRYEQYF. Written as DNA, the CDR3 is TGTGCCAGCAGCCCAAGCGGGAGCAGATACGAGCAGTACTTC. The chain uses TRBV9 and TRBJ2-7, with TRBD2 matching over 8 bases. CDR1 and CDR2 from the germline V gene are SGDLS and YYNGEE. The CDR3 length is 14 residues. After removal of 4 bases from V and 4 bases from J, the junction contained 7 bases not matched to a gene.

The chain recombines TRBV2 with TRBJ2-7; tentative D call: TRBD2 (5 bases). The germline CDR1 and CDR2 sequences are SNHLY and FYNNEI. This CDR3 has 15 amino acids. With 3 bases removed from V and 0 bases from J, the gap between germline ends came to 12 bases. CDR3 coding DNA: TGTGCCAGCAGTGACGACTATACGAGCTCCTACGAGCAGTACTTC. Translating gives CASSDDYTSSYEQYF.

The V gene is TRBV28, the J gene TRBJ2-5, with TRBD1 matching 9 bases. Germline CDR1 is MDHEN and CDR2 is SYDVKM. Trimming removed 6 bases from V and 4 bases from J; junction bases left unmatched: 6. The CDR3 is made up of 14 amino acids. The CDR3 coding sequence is TGTGCCAGCAGGTCCGGGACAGGGAGAGAGACCCAGTACTTC. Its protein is CASRSGTGRETQYF. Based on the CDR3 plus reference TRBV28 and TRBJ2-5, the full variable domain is DVKVTQSSRYLVKRTGEKVFLECVQDMDHENMFWYRQDPGLGLRLIYFSYDVKMKEKGDIPEGYSVSREKKERFSLILESASTNQTSMYLCASRSGTGRETQYFGPGTRLLVL.

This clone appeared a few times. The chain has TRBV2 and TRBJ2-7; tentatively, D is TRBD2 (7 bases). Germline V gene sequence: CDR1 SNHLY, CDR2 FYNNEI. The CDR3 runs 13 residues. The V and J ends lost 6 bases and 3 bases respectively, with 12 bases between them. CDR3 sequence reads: CASRGGGGYEQYF. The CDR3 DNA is TGTGCCAGCAGGGGAGGGGGTGGCTACGAGCAGTACTTC.

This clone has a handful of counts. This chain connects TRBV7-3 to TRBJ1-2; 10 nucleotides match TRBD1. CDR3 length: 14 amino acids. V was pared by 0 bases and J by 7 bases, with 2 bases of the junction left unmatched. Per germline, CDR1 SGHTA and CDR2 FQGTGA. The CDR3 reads CASSLTGTGAGYTF. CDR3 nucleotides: TGTGCCAGCAGCTTAACCGGGACAGGGGCTGGCTACACCTTC.